The 3 T cell receptor beta chains given below trace back to one sample, sequenced in a study of blood T cell repertoires in COVID-19. The assay was immunoSEQ multiplex PCR, and TCRdb's table has in-frame clones only and misses some. The sample includes tens of thousands of clones, 85% to 90% seen only once; the top ten take about 2%. Sequencing was performed on peripheral blood. The origin of the receptors is a woman older than 75 with COVID-19, enrolled during active disease.

The V call is TRBV19, the J call TRBJ2-3, with a possible D match to TRBD2 (6 bases). The CDR3 loop spans 14 amino acids. Germline lookup yields CDR1 LNHDA and CDR2 SQIVND (reference sequence). Trimming left V 3 bases short and J 3 bases short, with 10 bases between. Written as DNA, the CDR3 is TGTGCCAGTAGTATGGGACTGCAAACAGATACGCAGTATTTT. The encoded protein is CASSMGLQTDTQYF.

The chain has TRBV3-1 (or the pseudogene TRBV3-2) and TRBJ2-1, with 8 bases identical to TRBD1. This CDR3 has 15 amino acids. V dropped 4 bases and J dropped 5; count of bases not matched to a gene: 7. Germline CDR1 LGHDT, CDR2 YNNKEL (reference sequence). The CDR3 nucleotides read TGTGCCAGCAGCCTCCGACAGGGGCACAACAATGAGCAGTTCTTC. It is translated as CASSLRQGHNNEQFF.

CDR3 residues: CASSLYRVSNQPQHF. In DNA form, the CDR3 reads TGTGCCAGCAGCTTGTACAGGGTTAGCAATCAGCCCCAGCATTTT. The gene calls are TRBV11-3 and TRBJ1-5; D is possibly TRBD1 (6 bases). Germline V gene sequence: CDR1 SGHNT, CDR2 YENEEA. This CDR3 has 15 residues. Trimming cost V 3 bases and J 0 bases, with 9 bases left between them.